The table lists the clone carrying this T cell receptor (beta chain) with a few counts. What it recognizes is unknown. Using immunoSEQ multiplex PCR, the repertoire was profiled, and TCRdb retains in-frame clones only, with some absent. The sample records 380,000 or so clones, around 82% being singletons. The length of the CDR3 is 16 residues. J lost 7 bases, V lost 5 bases, and 11 bases had no gene match. Germline-derived CDR1 and CDR2 are LNHDA and SQIVND (reference sequence). This specimen belongs to a study of Ad26.COV2.S vaccination and SARS-CoV-2 variants. Study-wide findings and caveats: Similar non-spike TCR breadth was observed in recipients of vaccine and of placebo. Spike-specific TCR breadth ran higher among vaccine recipients than placebo recipients.

Treatment given: around 19 received Ad26.COV2.S at low or high dose, single or two shots; about 5 received placebo; per-sample allocation not given. At day 63 after the first vaccine or placebo injection, samples were drawn. A Boston donor was an adult aged 18-55 years. This vaccine is an Ad26 vector that expresses the Wuhan-strain SARS-CoV-2 spike. This clonotype was sampled from a person aged 18-60 years who received the Ad26.COV2.S COVID-19 vaccine or a placebo. This sample comprised peripheral blood, obtained in a trial of Ad26.COV2.S vaccine versus placebo. The rearrangement joins TRBV19 to TRBJ2-1, with 10 bases lining up with TRBD2. CDR3 region: CASSRAGGPTGNEQFF. In DNA form, the CDR3 reads TGTGCCAGTAGTCGAGCGGGAGGGCCAACGGGGAATGAGCAGTTCTTC.